A single TCR beta chain is shown here with its context. One entry per CDR3 protein, called by TCRdb with MiXCR from the 5' RACE reads. The sample holds fewer than 65,000 distinct CDR3 sequences, approximately 12% seen once. This record belongs to a study of early T cells in non-severe SARS-CoV-2 infection. Germline CDR1 reads MDHEN; CDR2 reads SYDVKM. V lost 6 bases and J 0 bases, leaving 5 bases between the germline ends. This CDR3 has 12 amino acids. The chain couples TRBV28 to TRBJ1-1; D is undetermined. Sequencing was carried out using whole blood. This receptor was identified in an adult who was a healthcare worker with PCR-confirmed SARS-CoV-2 infection or an uninfected control (not recorded which). Here the CDR3 reads CASRIMNTEAFF. The CDR3, as DNA: TGTGCCAGCAGGATTATGAACACTGAAGCTTTCTTT.